The clone carrying this TCR beta chain appeared many times. Its specificity is unknown. Healthy Caucasian individuals made up all the donors. The data are from a study of identical twins. Points from the study as a whole: It was cross-sectional statistical analysis, not following the same donors, that the conclusions relied on.

Each CDR3 protein gets one entry after TCRdb re-called the 5' RACE reads with MiXCR. The sample yields 300,000 or so distinct CDR3 sequences, 8% to 9.5% seen once. Per germline, CDR1 DFQATT and CDR2 SNEGSKA (reference sequence). The CDR3 has 16 residues. V gave up 6 bases and J gave up 5 bases; unmatched junction bases: 17. This sample was shared with a second study, whose subject was yellow fever vaccine responses in identical twins.

This clonotype originated in a woman between 18 and 29 years old in good health. The sample comprised CD8+ T cells sorted from blood. The genes are TRBV20-1 and TRBJ2-7; TRBD1 agrees at 9 bases. CDR3 in amino acids: CSAAETPGQGTDEQYF. CDR3 nucleotides: TGCAGTGCCGCAGAAACTCCGGGACAGGGAACCGACGAGCAGTACTTC.